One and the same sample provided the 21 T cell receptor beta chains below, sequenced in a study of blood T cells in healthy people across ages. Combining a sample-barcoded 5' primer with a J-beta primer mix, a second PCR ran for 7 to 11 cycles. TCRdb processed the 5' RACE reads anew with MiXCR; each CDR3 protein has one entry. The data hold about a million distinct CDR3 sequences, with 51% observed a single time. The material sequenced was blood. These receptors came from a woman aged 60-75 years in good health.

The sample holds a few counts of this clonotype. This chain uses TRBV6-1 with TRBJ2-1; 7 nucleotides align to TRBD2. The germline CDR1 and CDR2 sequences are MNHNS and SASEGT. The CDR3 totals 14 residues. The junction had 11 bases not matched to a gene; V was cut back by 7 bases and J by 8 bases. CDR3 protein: CASIGGVWGYEQFF. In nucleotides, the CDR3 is TGTGCCAGCATTGGGGGGGTGTGGGGATATGAGCAGTTCTTC.

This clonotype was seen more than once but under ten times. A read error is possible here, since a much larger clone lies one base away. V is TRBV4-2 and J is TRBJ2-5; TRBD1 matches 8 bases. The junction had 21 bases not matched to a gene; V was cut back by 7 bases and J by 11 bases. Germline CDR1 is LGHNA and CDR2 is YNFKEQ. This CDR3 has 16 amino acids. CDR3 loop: CASTRGVGQGGDEQYF. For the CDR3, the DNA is TGTGCCAGCACCCGGGGTGTTGGACAGGGTGGTGATGAGCAGTACTTC.

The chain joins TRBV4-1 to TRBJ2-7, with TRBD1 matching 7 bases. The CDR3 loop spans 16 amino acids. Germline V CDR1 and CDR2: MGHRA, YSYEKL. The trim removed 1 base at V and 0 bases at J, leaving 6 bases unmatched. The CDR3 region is CASSQGDSSSSYEQYF. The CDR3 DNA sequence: TGCGCCAGCAGCCAAGGGGACAGTTCCAGCTCCTACGAGCAGTACTTC.

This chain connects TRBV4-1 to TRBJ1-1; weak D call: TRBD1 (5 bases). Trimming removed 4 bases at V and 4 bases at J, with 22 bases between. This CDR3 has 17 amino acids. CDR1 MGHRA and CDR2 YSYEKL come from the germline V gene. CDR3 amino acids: CASSPVNGRGGGTEAFF. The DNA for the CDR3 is TGCGCCAGCAGCCCGGTAAATGGGCGGGGGGGAGGCACTGAAGCTTTCTTT.

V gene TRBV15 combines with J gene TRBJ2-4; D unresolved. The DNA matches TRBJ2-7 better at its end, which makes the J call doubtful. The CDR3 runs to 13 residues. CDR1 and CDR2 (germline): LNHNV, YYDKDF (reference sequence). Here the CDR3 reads CATSREPAYEQYF. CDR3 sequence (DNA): TGTGCCACCAGCAGAGAACCGGCCTACGAGCAGTACTTC.

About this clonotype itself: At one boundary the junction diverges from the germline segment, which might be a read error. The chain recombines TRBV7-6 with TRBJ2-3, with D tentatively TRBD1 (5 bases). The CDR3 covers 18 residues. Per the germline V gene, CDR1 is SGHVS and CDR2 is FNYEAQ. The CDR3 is CANSFIGEAGTGTDTQYF. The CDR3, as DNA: TGTGCCAACAGCTTTATAGGGGAAGCCGGTACGGGCACAGATACGCAGTATTTT.

In DNA form, the CDR3 reads TGTGCCAGCAGCTTGGATGGGACACCAACAGATACGCAGTATTTT. Protein: CASSLDGTPTDTQYF. V is TRBV5-5 and J is TRBJ2-3, with D possibly matching TRBD1 (6 bases). The CDR3 has 15 residues. In germline, CDR1 is SGHKS, CDR2 YYEKEE (reference sequence). The V gene lost 0 bases and the J gene lost 3 bases, with 11 bases spanning the gap. Filled out from reference TRBV5-5 and TRBJ2-3, the complete variable domain reads DAGVTQSPTHLIKTRGQQVTLRCSPISGHKSVSWYQQVLGQGPQFIFQYYEKEERGRGNFPDRFSARQFPNYSSELNVNALLLGDSALYLCASSLDGTPTDTQYFGPGTRLTVL.

Here the CDR3 DNA reads TGTGCCAGCAGTGGGGGGAAACAGGGTTCAAGGTGGAGGGGCTACACCTTC. This sequence encodes CASSGGKQGSRWRGYTF. V and J are TRBV25-1 and TRBJ1-2, with TRBD1 as a possible D gene (6 bases). Germline CDR1 is MGHDK and CDR2 is SYGVNS. V was pared by 4 bases and J by 8 bases, with 26 bases between. This CDR3 has 17 amino acids.

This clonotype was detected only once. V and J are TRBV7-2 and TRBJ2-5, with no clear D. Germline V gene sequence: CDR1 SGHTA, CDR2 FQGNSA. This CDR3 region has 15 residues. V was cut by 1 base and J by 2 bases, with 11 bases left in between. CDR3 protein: CASSLGAARQETQYF. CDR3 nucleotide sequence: TGTGCCAGCAGCTTAGGGGCGGCACGGCAAGAGACCCAGTACTTC. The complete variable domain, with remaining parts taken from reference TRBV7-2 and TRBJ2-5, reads GAGVSQSPSNKVTEKGKDVELRCDPISGHTALYWYRQSLGQGLEFLIYFQGNSAPDKSGLPSDRFSAERTGGSVSTLTIQRTQQEDSAVYLCASSLGAARQETQYFGPGTRLLVL.

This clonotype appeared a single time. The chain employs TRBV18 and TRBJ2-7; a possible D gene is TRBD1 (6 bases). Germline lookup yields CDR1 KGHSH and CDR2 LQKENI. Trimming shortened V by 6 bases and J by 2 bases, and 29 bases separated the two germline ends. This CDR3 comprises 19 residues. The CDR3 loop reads CASSYSNRAGRAETYEQYF. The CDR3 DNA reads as TGTGCCAGCTCCTACTCTAACAGGGCGGGTAGGGCTGAAACCTACGAGCAGTACTTC.

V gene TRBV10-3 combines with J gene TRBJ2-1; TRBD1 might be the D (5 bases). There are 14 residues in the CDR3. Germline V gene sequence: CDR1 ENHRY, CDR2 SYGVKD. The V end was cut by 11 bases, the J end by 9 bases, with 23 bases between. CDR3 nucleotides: TGTGCCGTCGGAACAGGTACAGGTATCGGTGAGCAGTTCTTC. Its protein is CAVGTGTGIGEQFF.

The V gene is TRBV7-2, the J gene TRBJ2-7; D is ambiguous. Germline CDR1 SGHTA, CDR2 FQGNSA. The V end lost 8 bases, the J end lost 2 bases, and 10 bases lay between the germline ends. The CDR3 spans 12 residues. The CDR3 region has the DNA TGTGCCAGCGGCCCCTGGACCTACGAGCAGTACTTC. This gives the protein CASGPWTYEQYF.

CDR3 in amino acids: CASSTATGAGETQYF. In nucleotides, the CDR3 is TGTGCCAGCAGCACCGCAACAGGGGCGGGAGAGACCCAGTACTTC. The chain joins TRBV7-6 to TRBJ2-5; 7 bases match TRBD1. After removal of 5 bases from V and 4 bases from J, the junction contained 10 bases not matched to a gene. Germline values: CDR1 SGHVS, CDR2 FNYEAQ. This CDR3 contains 15 residues.

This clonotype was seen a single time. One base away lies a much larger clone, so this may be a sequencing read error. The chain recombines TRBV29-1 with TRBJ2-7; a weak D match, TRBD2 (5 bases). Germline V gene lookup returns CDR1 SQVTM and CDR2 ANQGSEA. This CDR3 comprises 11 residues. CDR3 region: CGGTRDYEQYF. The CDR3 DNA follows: TGCGGCGGCACGAGGGACTACGAGCAGTACTTC.

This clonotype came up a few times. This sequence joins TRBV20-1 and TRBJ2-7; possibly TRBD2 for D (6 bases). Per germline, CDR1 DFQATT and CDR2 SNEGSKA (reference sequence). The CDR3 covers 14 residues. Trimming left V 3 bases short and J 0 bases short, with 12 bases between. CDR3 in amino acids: CSARVLASSYEQYF. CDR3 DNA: TGCAGTGCTAGGGTTCTAGCGTCCTCCTACGAGCAGTACTTC.

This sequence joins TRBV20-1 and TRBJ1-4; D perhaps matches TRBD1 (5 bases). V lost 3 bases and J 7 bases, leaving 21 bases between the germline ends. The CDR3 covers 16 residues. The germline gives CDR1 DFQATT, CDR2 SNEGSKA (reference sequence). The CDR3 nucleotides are TGCAGTGCTAGGCGCAGGGTCCAGCGGTATACTGAAAAACTGTTTTTT. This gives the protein CSARRRVQRYTEKLFF.

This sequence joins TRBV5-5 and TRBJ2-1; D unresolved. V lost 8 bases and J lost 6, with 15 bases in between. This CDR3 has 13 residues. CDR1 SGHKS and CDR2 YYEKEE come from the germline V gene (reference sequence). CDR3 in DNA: TGTGCCAGTCAAATGCGACTGGCCAATGAGCAGTTCTTC. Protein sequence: CASQMRLANEQFF.

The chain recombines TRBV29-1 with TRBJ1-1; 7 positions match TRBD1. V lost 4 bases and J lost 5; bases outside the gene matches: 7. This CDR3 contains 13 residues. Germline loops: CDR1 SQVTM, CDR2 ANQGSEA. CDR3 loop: CSVAKQGLTEAFF. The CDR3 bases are TGCAGCGTTGCCAAACAGGGGCTAACTGAAGCTTTCTTT.

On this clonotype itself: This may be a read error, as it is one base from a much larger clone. Here the CDR3 DNA reads TGTGCCAGCAGCACAACGGGGGGTACAGAGACGCAGTATTTT. Encoded protein: CASSTTGGTETQYF. The rearrangement joins TRBV5-6 to TRBJ2-3; TRBD2 matches 7 bases. CDR1 is SGHDT, CDR2 YYEEEE, per germline. This CDR3 is 14 amino acids long.

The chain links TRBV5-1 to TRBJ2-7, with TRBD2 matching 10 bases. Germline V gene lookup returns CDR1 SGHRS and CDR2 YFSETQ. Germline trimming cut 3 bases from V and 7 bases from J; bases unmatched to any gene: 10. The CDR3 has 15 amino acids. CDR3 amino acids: CASSSGTSVGNEQYF. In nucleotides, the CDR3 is TGCGCCAGCAGCTCCGGGACTAGCGTTGGGAATGAGCAGTACTTC. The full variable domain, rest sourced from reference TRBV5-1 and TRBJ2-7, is KAGVTQTPRYLIKTRGQQVTLSCSPISGHRSVSWYQQTPGQGLQFLFEYFSETQRNKGNFPGRFSGRQFSNSRSEMNVSTLELGDSALYLCASSSGTSVGNEQYFGPGTRLTVT.

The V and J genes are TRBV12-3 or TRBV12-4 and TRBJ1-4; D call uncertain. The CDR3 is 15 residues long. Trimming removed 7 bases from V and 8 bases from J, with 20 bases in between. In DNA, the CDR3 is TGTGCCAGCACCACCGTCCGGGGATACGGGGAAAAACTGTTTTTT. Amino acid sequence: CASTTVRGYGEKLFF.